A selection of T cell receptor beta chains follows, all from one sample in a study of blood T cell repertoires in COVID-19. The table came from immunoSEQ multiplex PCR; TCRdb's copy has only in-frame clones and leaves some out. The repertoire holds about 80,000 clones, with under 90% as singletons. The sequencing input was peripheral blood. Receptor source: a human donor in a cohort sampled during active COVID-19. Each CDR3 is given with its conserved first and last residue. D genes are given only for firm matches. A clone size is listed for some rows: how often the clone was seen (once, few, many), or a class if it is expanded.

TRBV18	.	TRBJ1-6	.	TGTGCCAGCTCGGAGCAAGCAGATAATTCACCCCTCCACTTT	CASSEQADNSPLHF
TRBV6-1	once	TRBJ1-5	.	TGTGCCAGCAGTGAAGGTGGCGGCAGTCCCTCTGGCCAGCATTTT	CASSEGGGSPSGQHF
TRBV10-3	.	TRBJ2-3	.	TGTGCCATCAGTGGCGGCACAGATACGCAGTATTTT	CAISGGTDTQYF
TRBV4-2	few	TRBJ1-2	TRBD1	TGTGCCAGCAGCCAAGGCCCGGGACAGGGTGATGGCTACACCTTC	CASSQGPGQGDGYTF
TRBV11-2	.	TRBJ2-3	TRBD2	TGTGCCAGCAGCGCCTGGACTAGCAGCACAGATACGCAGTATTTT	CASSAWTSSTDTQYF
TRBV9	.	TRBJ1-1	.	TGTGCCAGCAGCGTAGTGCAGGGAGGTGAAGCTTTCTTT	CASSVVQGGEAFF
TRBV5-1	.	TRBJ1-1	.	TGCGCCAGCAGCGCGCTCGCGGGAAACACTGAAGCTTTCTTT	CASSALAGNTEAFF
TRBV30	.	TRBJ2-2	.	TGTGCCTGGAGTGTACCGGGGGAGGATACCGGGGAGCTGTTTTTT	CAWSVPGEDTGELFF
TRBV27	.	TRBJ2-1	.	TGTGCCAGCAGTCCCGCCCGGGACATTGGGTACAATGAGCAGTTCTTC	CASSPARDIGYNEQFF
TRBV6-1	once	TRBJ1-2	.	TGTGCCAGCAGTGAAGCCCCTATGGTTGGTGGCTACACCTTC	CASSEAPMVGGYTF
TRBV7-9	.	TRBJ2-7	.	TGTGCCAGCAGCTTAGTTTCAGGGGTCACCTACGAGCAGTACTTC	CASSLVSGVTYEQYF
TRBV12-3/TRBV12-4	.	TRBJ1-1	.	TGTGCCAGCAGTACAAACACTAAAGCTTTCTTT	CASSTNTKAFF
TRBV7-9	.	TRBJ1-1	TRBD1	TGTGCCAGCATCACAGGGGGCTCCACTGAAGCTTTCTTT	CASITGGSTEAFF
TRBV12-3/TRBV12-4	.	TRBJ2-1	.	TGTGCCAGCGGAGACAGACGCAATGAGCAGTTCTTC	CASGDRRNEQFF
TRBV27	once	TRBJ1-5	TRBD1	TGTGCCAGCAGTACTGGACAGGGGAGAAATCAGCCCCAGCATTTT	CASSTGQGRNQPQHF
TRBV6-5	.	TRBJ2-7	.	TGTGCCAGCAGTTCCCCCGCGACCTACGAGCAGTACTTC	CASSSPATYEQYF
TRBV20-1	.	TRBJ2-3	TRBD2	TGCAGTGCTAGTGTTAGCGGGGGGTTATCAGATACGCAGTATTTT	CSASVSGGLSDTQYF
TRBV3-1/TRBV3-2	.	TRBJ2-7	TRBD2	TGTGCCAGCAGCCATGGTAGCGGGGGGCCGACCTACGAGCAGTACTTC	CASSHGSGGPTYEQYF
TRBV7-2	once	TRBJ2-1	TRBD2	TGTGCCAGCAGCTTAGTGAGCGGGGGGGCCTCCAATGAGCAGTTCTTC	CASSLVSGGASNEQFF
TRBV4-2	once	TRBJ1-4	TRBD1	TGTGCCAGCAGCCAAGCGACAGGGATGAATGAAAAACTGTTTTTT	CASSQATGMNEKLFF
TRBV3-1/TRBV3-2	once	TRBJ1-4	TRBD1	TGTGCCAGCAGCCAAGAAGGCGTCAGGGGGCGTCTTCACACTAATGAAAAACTGTTTTTT	CASSQEGVRGRLHTNEKLFF
TRBV5-6	.	TRBJ1-2	TRBD1	TGTGCCAGCAGCGTCGGGACAGCTGGCTACACCTTC	CASSVGTAGYTF
TRBV29-1	.	TRBJ2-7	.	TGCAGCGTTGAAGAGGGCCCCTGGTCTTCAACGAGGCAGTACTTC	CSVEEGPWSSTRQYF
TRBV28	.	TRBJ2-3	TRBD2	TGTGCCACCAGCGGGGGGTCCACAGATACGCAGTATTTT	CATSGGSTDTQYF
TRBV10-3	once	TRBJ1-2	.	TGTGCCATCACCCGGACAGCTAACTATGGCTACACCTTC	CAITRTANYGYTF
TRBV7-9	.	TRBJ1-1	TRBD1	TGTGCCAGTGGACCGGGACAGGACACTGAAGCTTTCTTT	CASGPGQDTEAFF
TRBV2	.	TRBJ2-7	.	TGTGCCAGCAGTGAGCAGGGGAAGGGGGAGCAGTACTTC	CASSEQGKGEQYF
TRBV11-2	.	TRBJ1-2	TRBD1	TGTGCCAGCAGCTTAGGACAGGGGGGAGATGGCTACACCTTC	CASSLGQGGDGYTF
TRBV3-1/TRBV3-2	few	TRBJ2-3	.	TGTGCCAGCAGCCCGGAGGTAGATACGCAGTATTTT	CASSPEVDTQYF
TRBV7-3	.	TRBJ2-3	TRBD1	TGTGCCAGCAGTTTGAGATTTGGGACAGGGCCGTCGGGCACAGATACGCAGTATTTT	CASSLRFGTGPSGTDTQYF
TRBV4-1	.	TRBJ2-5	TRBD1	TGCGCCAGCAGCCAATTCTCGGACAGGGGTCAAGAGACCCAGTACTTC	CASSQFSDRGQETQYF
TRBV4-1	.	TRBJ1-1	.	TGCGCCAGCAGCCAAGGTATGGGGGGGGCAGTTGCTGAAGCTTTCTTT	CASSQGMGGAVAEAFF
TRBV19	.	TRBJ2-3	.	TGTGCCAGTAGTACCAGGGGAGATACGCAGTATTTT	CASSTRGDTQYF
TRBV5-6	.	TRBJ2-2	TRBD1	TGTGCCAGCAGCGGAATCGGGACAGCTAACACCGGGGAGCTGTTTTTT	CASSGIGTANTGELFF
TRBV28	.	TRBJ2-7	TRBD1	TGTGCCAGCAGTTGGGGGACAGGGGGCTACGAGCAGTACTTC	CASSWGTGGYEQYF
TRBV6-5	.	TRBJ2-7	TRBD2	TGTGCCAGCAGCGTGACTAGCGGGGGCCTGGAGCAGTACTTC	CASSVTSGGLEQYF
TRBV6-5	.	TRBJ2-6	.	TGTGCCAGCAATCGAGGAGACTGGGCCAACGTCCTGACTTTC	CASNRGDWANVLTF
TRBV19	.	TRBJ1-2	.	TGTGCCAGTAGTTCCCCGGGGAGAGGCTACACCTTC	CASSSPGRGYTF
TRBV11-2	.	TRBJ1-3	TRBD1	TGTGCCAGCAGCTTAGATATCGGGCGGACAGGGTACTCTGGAAACACCATATATTTT	CASSLDIGRTGYSGNTIYF
TRBV6-6	.	TRBJ1-3	.	TGTGCCAGCATATGGAGGGCGGGAAACACCATATATTTT	CASIWRAGNTIYF
TRBV2	.	TRBJ1-6	.	TGTGCCAGCGGGAGCTCCTATAATTCACCCCTCCACTTT	CASGSSYNSPLHF
TRBV14	.	TRBJ1-6	.	TGTGCCAGCAGCCAAGAATCTAGAGTGTCACCCCTCCACTTT	CASSQESRVSPLHF